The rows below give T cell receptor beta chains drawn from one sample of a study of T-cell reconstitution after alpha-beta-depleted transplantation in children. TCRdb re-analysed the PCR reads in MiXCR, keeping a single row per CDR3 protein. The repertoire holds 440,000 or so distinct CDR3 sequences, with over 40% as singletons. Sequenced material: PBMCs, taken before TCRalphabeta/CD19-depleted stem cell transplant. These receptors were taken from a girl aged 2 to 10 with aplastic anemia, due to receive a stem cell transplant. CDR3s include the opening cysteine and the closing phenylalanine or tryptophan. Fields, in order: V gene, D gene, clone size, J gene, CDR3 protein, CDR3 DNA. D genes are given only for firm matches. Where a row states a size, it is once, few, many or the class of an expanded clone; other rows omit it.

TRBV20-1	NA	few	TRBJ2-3	CSARDPGRSTDTQYF	TGCAGTGCTAGAGATCCGGGCAGAAGCACAGATACGCAGTATTTT
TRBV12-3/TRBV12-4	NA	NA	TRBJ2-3	CASSLLETSTDTQYF	TGTGCCAGCAGTTTATTGGAAACTAGCACAGATACGCAGTATTTT
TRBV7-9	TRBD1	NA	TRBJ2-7	CASSRGTGAYEQYF	TGTGCCAGCAGCCGGGGGACAGGGGCGTACGAGCAGTACTTC
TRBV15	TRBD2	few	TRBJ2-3	CATSRSLAGSTDTQYF	TGTGCCACCAGCAGGAGCTTAGCGGGGAGCACAGATACGCAGTATTTT
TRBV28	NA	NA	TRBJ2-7	CASRAGPSYEQYF	TGTGCCAGCAGGGCAGGCCCCTCCTACGAGCAGTACTTC
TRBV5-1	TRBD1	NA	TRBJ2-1	CASRPDRVNNEQFF	TGCGCCAGCAGGCCTGACAGGGTAAACAATGAGCAGTTCTTC
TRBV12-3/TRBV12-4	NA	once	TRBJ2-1	CASSLEGHLFF	TGTGCCAGCAGTTTAGAGGGACATCTGTTCTTC
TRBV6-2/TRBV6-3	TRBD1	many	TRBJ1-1	CASIPLPLGLRILDRENTEAFF	TGTGCCAGCATTCCACTCCCCCTCGGCCTTCGAATTCTGGACAGGGAGAACACTGAAGCTTTCTTT
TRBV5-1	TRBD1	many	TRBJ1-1	CASSLRGQGMNTEAFF	TGCGCCAGCAGCTTGCGCGGACAGGGGATGAACACTGAAGCTTTCTTT
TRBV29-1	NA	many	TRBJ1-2	CSVEWGTKYGYTF	TGCAGCGTTGAATGGGGGACGAAATATGGCTACACCTTC
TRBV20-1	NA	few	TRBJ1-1	CSVDQGVDTEAFF	TGCAGCGTAGATCAGGGAGTAGACACTGAAGCTTTCTTT
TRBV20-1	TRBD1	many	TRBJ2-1	CSALGTGSYNEQFF	TGCAGTGCTCTCGGGACAGGGAGCTACAATGAGCAGTTCTTC
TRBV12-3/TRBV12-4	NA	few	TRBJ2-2	CASSSKGGLSSGELFF	TGTGCCAGCAGCTCCAAAGGGGGTCTGTCTTCCGGGGAGCTGTTTTTT
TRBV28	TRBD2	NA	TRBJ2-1	CAGSYTGLADNEQFF	TGTGCCGGCTCCTATACGGGACTAGCGGACAATGAGCAGTTCTTC
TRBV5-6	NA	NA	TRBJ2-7	CASSLVGAPYEQYF	TGTGCCAGCAGCTTGGTGGGGGCCCCATACGAGCAGTACTTC
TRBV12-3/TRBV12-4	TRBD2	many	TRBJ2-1	CASSLGSGRASWEQFF	TGTGCCAGCAGTTTAGGTAGCGGGAGGGCCTCCTGGGAGCAGTTCTTC
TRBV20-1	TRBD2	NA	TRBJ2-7	CSARGAGRAHYEQYF	TGCAGTGCTAGAGGAGCGGGGAGGGCTCACTACGAGCAGTACTTC
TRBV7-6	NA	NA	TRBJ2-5	CASSLVRGTQETQYF	TGTGCCAGCAGCTTAGTGAGAGGGACACAAGAGACCCAGTACTTC
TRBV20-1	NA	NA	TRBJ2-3	CSAAGWRMSTDTQYF	TGCAGTGCCGCCGGGTGGCGGATGAGCACAGATACGCAGTATTTT
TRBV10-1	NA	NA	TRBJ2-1	CASSDHNEQFF	TGCGCCAGCAGCGACCATAATGAGCAGTTCTTC
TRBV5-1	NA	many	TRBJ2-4	CASSLAGQKNIQYF	TGCGCCAGCAGCTTGGCAGGACAGAAAAACATTCAGTACTTC
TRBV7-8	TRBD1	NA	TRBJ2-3	CASSSGQGRSDTQYF	TGTGCCAGCAGCTCGGGACAGGGTCGGTCAGATACGCAGTATTTT
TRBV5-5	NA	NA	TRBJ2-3	CASSSGQTWTDTQYF	TGTGCCAGCAGCTCAGGACAGACTTGGACAGATACGCAGTATTTT
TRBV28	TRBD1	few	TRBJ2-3	CASRRGTGATDTQYF	TGTGCCAGCAGACGCGGGACAGGGGCGACAGATACGCAGTATTTT
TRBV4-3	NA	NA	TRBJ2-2	CASSRTGRGGELFF	TGCGCCAGCAGTCGGACAGGGAGGGGCGGGGAGCTGTTTTTT
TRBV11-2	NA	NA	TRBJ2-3	CASSLGAGRIMDTQYF	TGTGCCAGCAGCTTGGGGGCGGGAAGAATCATGGATACGCAGTATTTT
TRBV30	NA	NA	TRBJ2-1	CAHGPPKFF	TGTGCCCACGGGCCTCCAAAGTTCTTC
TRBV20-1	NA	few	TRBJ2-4	CTAKGGGNIQYF	TGCACCGCCAAGGGTGGGGGAAACATTCAGTATTTC
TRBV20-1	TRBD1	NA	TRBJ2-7	CSARGGQGSSYEQYF	TGCAGTGCTAGGGGCGGACAGGGAAGCTCCTACGAGCAGTACTTC
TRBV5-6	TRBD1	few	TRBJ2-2	CASSPGGGQGFTGELFF	TGTGCCAGCAGCCCCGGAGGGGGACAGGGGTTCACCGGGGAGCTGTTTTTT
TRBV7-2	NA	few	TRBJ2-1	CASSTLSGYNEQFF	TGTGCCAGCAGCACCCTTTCGGGCTACAATGAGCAGTTCTTC
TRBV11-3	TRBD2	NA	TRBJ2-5	CASSFSGTSGQETQYF	TGTGCCAGCAGCTTTTCCGGGACTAGCGGCCAAGAGACCCAGTACTTC
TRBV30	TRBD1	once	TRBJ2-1	CAWSVTGDNEQFF	TGTGCCTGGAGTGTCACAGGGGACAATGAGCAGTTCTTC
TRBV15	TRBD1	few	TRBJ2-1	CATSGLGTGGNEQFF	TGTGCCACCAGCGGACTCGGGACAGGGGGCAATGAGCAGTTCTTC
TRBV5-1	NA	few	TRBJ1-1	CASSFGGMGTEAFF	TGCGCCAGCAGCTTTGGAGGCATGGGAACTGAAGCTTTCTTT
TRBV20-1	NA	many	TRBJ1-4	CSARQRGKGDEKLFF	TGCAGTGCTAGGCAAAGGGGAAAAGGTGATGAAAAACTGTTTTTT
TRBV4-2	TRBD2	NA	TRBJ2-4	CASSQGLADKNIQYF	TGTGCCAGCAGCCAGGGACTAGCGGACAAAAACATTCAGTACTTC
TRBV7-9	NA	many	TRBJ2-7	CASSPGVSYEQYF	TGTGCCAGCAGCCCAGGGGTTAGCTACGAGCAGTACTTC
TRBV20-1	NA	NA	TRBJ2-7	CSARSTGSYEQYF	TGCAGTGCTAGGTCTACAGGCTCCTACGAGCAGTACTTC
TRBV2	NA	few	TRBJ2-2	CASTIDRFNTGELFF	TGTGCCAGCACTATCGACAGGTTTAACACCGGGGAGCTGTTTTTT
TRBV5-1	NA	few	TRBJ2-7	CASSLGRYEQYF	TGTGCCAGCAGCTTAGGTCGGTACGAGCAGTACTTC
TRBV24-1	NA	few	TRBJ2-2	CATAERYTGELFF	TGTGCCACCGCCGAGCGGTACACCGGGGAGCTGTTTTTT
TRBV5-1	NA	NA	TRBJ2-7	CASSWDPTYEQYF	TGCGCCAGCAGCTGGGACCCAACCTACGAACAGTACTTC
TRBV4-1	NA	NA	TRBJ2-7	CASSQGGWTYEQYF	TGCGCCAGCAGCCAAGGGGGTTGGACCTACGAGCAGTACTTC
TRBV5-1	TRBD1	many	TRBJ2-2	CASSPGQGALTGELFF	TGCGCCAGCAGCCCAGGACAGGGGGCCTTGACCGGGGAGCTGTTTTTT
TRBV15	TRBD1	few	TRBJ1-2	CATSNGDRVMRGYTF	TGTGCCACCAGCAACGGGGACAGGGTAATGCGGGGCTACACCTTC
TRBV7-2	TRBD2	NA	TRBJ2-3	CASSFGGGATDTQYF	TGTGCCAGCAGCTTCGGCGGGGGGGCCACAGATACGCAGTATTTT
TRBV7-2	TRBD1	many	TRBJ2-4	CASSHGQERNIQYF	TGTGCCAGCAGCCACGGACAGGAAAGAAACATTCAGTACTTC
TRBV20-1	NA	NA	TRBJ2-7	CRRVYEQYF	TGCAGGAGGGTCTACGAGCAGTACTTC
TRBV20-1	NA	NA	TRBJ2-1	CSAREQPLYNEQFF	TGCAGTGCTAGGGAGCAGCCCTTATACAATGAGCAGTTCTTC
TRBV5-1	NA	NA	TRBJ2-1	CASSLIVADNEQFF	TGCGCCAGCAGCTTGATAGTCGCCGACAATGAGCAGTTCTTC
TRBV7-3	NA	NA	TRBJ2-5	CASSPGIRGRETQYF	TGTGCCAGCAGCCCCGGGATCCGGGGTAGGGAGACCCAGTACTTC